The table lists the clone carrying this TCR beta chain with many counts. Its matching antigen is unknown. Only in-frame clones appear in the TCRdb table, and some are missing; sequencing was by immunoSEQ multiplex PCR. The data contain some 1 million clones, 60% to 80% of them singletons. V dropped 10 bases and J dropped 0 bases, with 10 bases sitting between them. Germline assignment: CDR1 MRHNA and CDR2 SNTAGT. The CDR3 consists of 14 residues. These data come from a study of shared clonotypes between healthy human individuals. Study-level findings and limits: Genetic and exposure-history diversity was limited by the small donor number.

The clonotype was recovered from a man between 18 and 29 years old in good health. The chain uses TRBV6-4 and TRBJ2-6; TRBD1 or TRBD2 may be the D gene (6 bases each). Material: memory CD4+ T cells sorted from blood. Subset: CD45RA-negative fraction. CDR3 bases: TGTGCCACGAGGGGGGACTCTGGGGCCAACGTCCTGACTTTC. Translating gives CATRGDSGANVLTF.